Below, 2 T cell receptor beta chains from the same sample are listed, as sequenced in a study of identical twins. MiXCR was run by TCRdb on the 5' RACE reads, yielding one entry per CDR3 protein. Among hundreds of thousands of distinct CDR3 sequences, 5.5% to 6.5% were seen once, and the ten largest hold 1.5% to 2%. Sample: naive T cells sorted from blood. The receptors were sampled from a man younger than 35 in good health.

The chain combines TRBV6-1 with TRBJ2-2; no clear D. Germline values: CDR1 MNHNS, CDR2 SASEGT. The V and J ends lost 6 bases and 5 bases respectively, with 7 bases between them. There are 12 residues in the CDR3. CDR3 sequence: CASRAVTGELFF. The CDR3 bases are TGTGCCAGCAGGGCGGTTACCGGGGAGCTGTTTTTT.

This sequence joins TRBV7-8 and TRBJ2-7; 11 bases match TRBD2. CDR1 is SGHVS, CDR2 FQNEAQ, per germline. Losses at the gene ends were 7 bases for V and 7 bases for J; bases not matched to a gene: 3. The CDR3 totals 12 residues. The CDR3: CASNSGRGEQYV. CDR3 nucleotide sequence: TGTGCCAGCAATAGCGGGAGGGGGGAGCAGTACGTC.